Below, 6 T cell receptor beta chains from the same sample are listed, as sequenced in a study of blood T cell repertoires in COVID-19. The repertoire was sequenced with immunoSEQ multiplex PCR; TCRdb's copy has only in-frame clones and lacks some. The sample consists of fewer than 500,000 clones, approximately 90% of them appearing once. The specimen sequenced was peripheral blood. Receptors originate from a woman aged 25 to 45 with active or convalescent COVID-19.

V and J are TRBV6-2 or TRBV6-3 and TRBJ1-1; D gene uncertain. The CDR3 consists of 13 residues. The V end lost 5 bases, the J end lost 4 bases, and 11 bases lay between the germline ends. CDR1 and CDR2 from the germline V gene are MNHEY and SVGEGT. CDR3 nucleotides: TGTGCCAGCAGTGCTCCGGGGTCCACTGAAGCTTTCTTT. It yields the protein CASSAPGSTEAFF.

In DNA form, the CDR3 reads TGCGCCAGCAGCGAACCCGGACAGGGGAACACCGGGGAGCTGTTTTTT. Protein product: CASSEPGQGNTGELFF. The chain is built from TRBV10-1 and TRBJ2-2; 8 nucleotides align to TRBD1. V shed 6 bases, J shed 1 base, and the junction held 7 bases outside the gene matches. CDR3 size: 16 residues. In germline, CDR1 is WNHNN, CDR2 SYGVQD (reference sequence).

For the CDR3, the DNA is TGTGCCAGCAGCCTCGGGGGTCACACTGAAGCTTTCTTT. Amino acid sequence: CASSLGGHTEAFF. V gene TRBV3-1 (or the pseudogene TRBV3-2) combines with J gene TRBJ1-1; TRBD1 is a possible D gene (5 bases). CDR1 and CDR2 (germline): LGHDT, YNNKEL (reference sequence). Trimming left V 4 bases short and J 3 bases short, with 9 bases between. This CDR3 is built from 13 residues.

The chain couples TRBV28 to TRBJ1-2; perhaps TRBD1 as D (6 bases). The CDR3 has 19 amino acids. V shed 3 bases and J shed 4 bases, with 27 bases lying between them. Looked up from germline, CDR1 is MDHEN and CDR2 is SYDVKM. The CDR3 DNA sequence: TGTGCCAGCAGTTTCCAAAAGGCCGGGGGGCGCGCTGTCTCCTATGGCTACACCTTC. Residues: CASSFQKAGGRAVSYGYTF.

CDR3 sequence (DNA): TGTGCCAGCAGCATGATAGCGGGGGGATACACCGGGGAGCTGTTTTTT. Amino acids: CASSMIAGGYTGELFF. The chain carries TRBV7-7 and TRBJ2-2; 10 positions match TRBD2. V shed 5 bases and J 3 bases; nucleotides not matched to a gene: 6. Germline loops: CDR1 SSHAT, CDR2 FNYEAQ (reference sequence). The CDR3 is 16 amino acids.

This clone was counted between two and nine times. Written as DNA, the CDR3 is TGTGCCAGCAATGCCGGGACTTTCGAAAAACTGTTTTTT. Its protein product is CASNAGTFEKLFF. The chain links TRBV5-6 to TRBJ1-4, with D perhaps TRBD1 (5 bases). The V gene's germline CDR1 is SGHDT and CDR2 YYEEEE. The CDR3 length is 13 residues. The germline V and J ends were trimmed by 6 bases and 8 bases, with 14 bases remaining between them.